This section outlines one T cell receptor (beta chain) sequence together with its context. This sample was included in a study of blood T cell repertoires in COVID-19. Study overall: Collection of acute and convalescent COVID-19 samples took place in the United States, Italy and Spain. PBMCs, B-cell-depleted T cells, or T cells were the source of the cDNA or gDNA that made up the material.

Original methodology: Nucleated cell number was recorded as an estimate derived from reference gene primer amplification. Libraries were prepared by immunoSEQ multiplex PCR; TCRdb keeps only in-frame clonotypes and omits some of them. Clone size and the V and J calls come from that table; the DNA yielded D and trimming. Of about 120,000 clones listed, 85% were seen once; the top ten hold 3.9%. J lost 2 bases, V lost 6 bases, and 7 bases had no gene match. Germline-derived CDR1 and CDR2 are MNHEY and SVGEGT. The CDR3 has 15 residues. V is TRBV6-2 or TRBV6-3 and J is TRBJ1-5; the match to TRBD1 covers 7 bases. The specimen was peripheral blood. The TCR sequence derives from a man in his sixties with acute or convalescent COVID-19. The CDR3: CASSPRQGGNQPQHF. The DNA for the CDR3 is TGTGCCAGCAGCCCAAGACAGGGTGGCAATCAGCCCCAGCATTTT.